The T cell receptor (beta chain) under discussion was sequenced for a study of memory CD4+ T cells and cytomegalovirus serostatus. Single viable CD3+CD4+CD8-CD45RO+ cells were sorted as the memory CD4+ T cells. This CDR3 comprises 15 residues. The trim removed 0 bases at V and 2 bases at J, leaving 5 bases unmatched. In germline, CDR1 is SGDLS, CDR2 YYNGEE. Clones were read by immunoSEQ multiplex PCR, and TCRdb kept only the in-frame ones, dropping some. The sample includes around 45,000 clones, under 85% seen only once; the top ten take approximately 0.61%. The chain employs TRBV9 and TRBJ2-7, with 7 bases aligning to TRBD2. The material sequenced was memory CD4+ T cells from blood. The clonotype comes from an adult in good health and CMV-seronegative. The CDR3 loop reads CASSVGGEGPYEQYF. The CDR3 region has the DNA TGTGCCAGCAGCGTAGGGGGGGAGGGCCCCTACGAGCAGTACTTC. The full variable domain, with the rest looked up from reference TRBV9 and TRBJ2-7, is DSGVTQTPKHLITATGQRVTLRCSPRSGDLSVYWYQQSLDQGLQFLIQYYNGEERAKGNILERFSAQQFPDLHSELNLSSLELGDSALYFCASSVGGEGPYEQYFGPGTRLTVT.